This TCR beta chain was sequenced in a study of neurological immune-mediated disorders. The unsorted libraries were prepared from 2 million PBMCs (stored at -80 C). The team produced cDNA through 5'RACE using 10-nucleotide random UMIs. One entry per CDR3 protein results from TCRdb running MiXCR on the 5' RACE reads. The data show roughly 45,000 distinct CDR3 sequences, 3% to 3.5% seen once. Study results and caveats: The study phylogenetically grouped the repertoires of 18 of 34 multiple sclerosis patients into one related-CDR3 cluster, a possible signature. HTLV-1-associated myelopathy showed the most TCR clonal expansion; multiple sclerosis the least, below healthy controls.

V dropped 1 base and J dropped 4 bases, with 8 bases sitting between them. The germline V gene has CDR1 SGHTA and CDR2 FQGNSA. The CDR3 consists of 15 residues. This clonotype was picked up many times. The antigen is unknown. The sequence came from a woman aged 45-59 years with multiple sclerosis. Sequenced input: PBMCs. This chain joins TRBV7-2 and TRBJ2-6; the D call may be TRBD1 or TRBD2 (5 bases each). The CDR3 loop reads CASSLGGSGANVLTF. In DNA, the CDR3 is TGTGCCAGCAGCTTAGGGGGGTCCGGGGCCAACGTCCTGACTTTC.